This entry lists 10 T cell receptor beta chains sequenced from one sample in a study of CD8 T cell repertoires and HIV-1 epitope variants. Clones were sequenced by immunoSEQ multiplex PCR, and TCRdb holds only the in-frame ones, with some missing. The table shows 6,000 or so clones, with about 60% occurring only once. What these receptors recognize is not known. The material sequenced was cultured CD8+ T cells derived from PBMCs. The origin of the receptors is a male donor with HIV.

The chain employs TRBV19 and TRBJ2-2, with 7 bases aligning to TRBD2. The V and J ends lost 1 base and 6 bases, in that order; junction bases with no gene match: 5. The CDR3 covers 15 residues. From germline, CDR1 is LNHDA and CDR2 SQIVND (reference sequence). The CDR3 DNA sequence: TGTGCCAGTAGTATAGTTGGACTAGTCGCCGGGGAGCTGTTTTTT. Protein sequence: CASSIVGLVAGELFF.

The J gene is TRBJ2-3, the V gene TRBV7-6; D is possibly TRBD2 (6 bases). Germline V lookup: CDR1 SGHVS, CDR2 FNYEAQ. V shed 1 base and J shed 0 bases, with 17 bases lying between them. The CDR3 is made up of 18 amino acids. The CDR3 DNA is TGTGCCAGCAGCTTAGTGGGACTCTACGAAGGAAGCACAGATACGCAGTATTTT. Translation: CASSLVGLYEGSTDTQYF.

V is TRBV30 and J is TRBJ1-2; 7 nucleotides align to TRBD1. Germline CDR1 and CDR2: GTSNPN and SVGIG (reference sequence). CDR3 length equals 16 residues. V shed 2 bases and J 5 bases; nucleotides not matched to a gene: 14. CDR3: CAWSPAVRDSAYGYTF. CDR3 bases: TGTGCCTGGAGTCCCGCGGTCCGGGACAGCGCTTATGGCTACACCTTC.

This chain joins TRBV15 and TRBJ1-5; no clear D gene. The V end was cut by 6 bases, the J end by 3 bases, with 18 bases between. Per the germline V gene, CDR1 is LNHNV and CDR2 is YYDKDF (reference sequence). This CDR3 spans 16 amino acids. CDR3: CATRGMGREDNQPQHF. Here the CDR3 DNA reads TGTGCCACCAGGGGGATGGGGAGGGAGGACAATCAGCCCCAGCATTTT.

This chain connects TRBV5-6 to TRBJ2-7, with D perhaps TRBD1 (6 bases). Deletions cut 4 bases from V and 0 bases from J, with 11 bases between. Germline-derived CDR1 and CDR2 are SGHDT and YYEEEE. The length of the CDR3 is 14 residues. In DNA, the CDR3 is TGTGCCAGCAGCCTACAGGGAATCTCCTACGAGCAGTACTTC. It is translated as CASSLQGISYEQYF. Supplemented by reference TRBV5-6 and TRBJ2-7, the full variable domain reads DAGVTQSPTHLIKTRGQQVTLRCSPKSGHDTVSWYQQALGQGPQFIFQYYEEEERQRGNFPDRFSGHQFPNYSSELNVNALLLGDSALYLCASSLQGISYEQYFGPGTRLTVT.

The genes are TRBV27 and TRBJ2-7, with 9 bases matching TRBD2. Per germline, CDR1 MNHEY and CDR2 SMNVEV (reference sequence). V shed 6 bases and J 3 bases; nucleotides not matched to a gene: 3. The CDR3 is 13 amino acids. CDR3 protein: CASREAGGYEQYF. The CDR3 region has the DNA TGTGCCAGCAGGGAAGCGGGGGGCTACGAGCAGTACTTC.

This chain uses TRBV11-2 with TRBJ1-2; 7 bases agree with TRBD1. The germline gives CDR1 SGHAT, CDR2 FQNNGV. The CDR3 has 13 amino acids. The trim removed 7 bases at V and 4 bases at J, leaving 6 bases unmatched. The CDR3: CASTPRTGYGYTF. For the CDR3, the DNA is TGTGCCAGCACACCACGGACAGGCTATGGCTACACCTTC.

The rearrangement links TRBV5-1 to TRBJ2-1; maybe TRBD1 (5 bases). The V end lost 0 bases, the J end lost 7 bases, and 11 bases lay between the germline ends. CDR1 and CDR2 from the germline V gene are SGHRS and YFSETQ. The CDR3 length is 14 residues. This CDR3 reads CASSLEQGKNEQFF. The DNA of the CDR3 is TGCGCCAGCAGCTTGGAGCAGGGAAAGAATGAGCAGTTCTTC.

The gene calls are TRBV28 and TRBJ1-2, with D tentatively TRBD1 (5 bases). Germline lookup yields CDR1 MDHEN and CDR2 SYDVKM. Trimming took off 4 bases at V and 4 bases at J, with 13 bases between the two ends. The CDR3 totals 14 residues. The CDR3 sequence: CASSWALGGYGYTF. In nucleotides, the CDR3 is TGTGCCAGCAGTTGGGCCCTCGGGGGCTATGGCTACACCTTC.

V and J are TRBV6-5 and TRBJ2-1; possible D gene TRBD1, 7 bases. Trimming took 7 bases from V and 6 from J, leaving 16 bases between them. Per the germline V gene, CDR1 is MNHEY and CDR2 is SVGAGI. The CDR3 is made up of 14 amino acids. The CDR3, as DNA: TGTGCCAGCACCGACAGGGAGGTCGGCAATGAGCAGTTCTTC. Amino acids: CASTDREVGNEQFF.